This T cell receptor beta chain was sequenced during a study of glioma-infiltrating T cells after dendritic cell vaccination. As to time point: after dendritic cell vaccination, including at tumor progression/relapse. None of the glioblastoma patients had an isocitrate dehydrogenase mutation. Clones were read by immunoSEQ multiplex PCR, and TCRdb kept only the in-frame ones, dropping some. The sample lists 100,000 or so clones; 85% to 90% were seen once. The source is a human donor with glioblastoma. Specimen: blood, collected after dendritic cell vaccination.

The CDR3 nucleotides read TGTGCCAGCAGCTTAGACCCTCGGGGGATCGGTGGGAAGCAGTTCTTC. The encoded protein is CASSLDPRGIGGKQFF. V and J are TRBV7-9 and TRBJ2-1, with D possibly matching TRBD2 (6 bases). The CDR3 runs 16 residues. Trimming pared 1 base from V and 11 bases from J, leaving 21 bases between. Germline V CDR1 and CDR2: SEHNR, FQNEAQ (reference sequence).